This is a list of T cell receptor beta chains from one sample in a study of blood T cell repertoires in COVID-19. The table came from immunoSEQ multiplex PCR; TCRdb's copy has only in-frame clones and leaves some out. The sample lists fewer than 40,000 clones, about 88% occurring once. Sequencing input: peripheral blood. The source is a woman of 80 years or more with active or convalescent COVID-19. Each CDR3 is given with its conserved first and last residue. The D gene is left open where the match is weak. The size entry is marked missing in some rows and otherwise reads once, few, many or a size class.

J gene,V gene,clone size,D gene,CDR3 DNA,CDR3 protein
TRBJ1-1,TRBV18,-,-,TGTGCCAGCTCACCGGGGGGGCACACTGAAGCTTTCTTT,CASSPGGHTEAFF
TRBJ1-2,TRBV6-4,-,-,TGTGCCAGCAGGGGCGGACAGTACTATGGCTACACCTTC,CASRGGQYYGYTF
TRBJ2-7,TRBV2,-,-,TGTGCCAGCAGTGAGAAAGGGGGTTCTCCCTACGAGCAGTACTTC,CASSEKGGSPYEQYF
TRBJ1-6,TRBV5-1,-,TRBD1,TGCGCCAGCAGTTCCGGGACAGGGGTTCCCCCGAATTCACCCCTCCACTTT,CASSSGTGVPPNSPLHF
TRBJ2-7,TRBV30,-,TRBD2,TGTGCCTGGTCAGCGGGGGATGCGCATTACGAGCAGTACTTC,CAWSAGDAHYEQYF
TRBJ1-2,TRBV30,-,-,TGTGCCTGGCAGGGGTTTGGGGATGGCTACACCTTC,CAWQGFGDGYTF
TRBJ1-3,TRBV15,-,-,TGTGCCACCAGCAGAGATGGGTGGAGCCTTGGAAACACCATATATTTT,CATSRDGWSLGNTIYF
TRBJ2-1,TRBV7-3,-,TRBD1,TGTGCCAGCAGCTGGGACAGCGGCAATGAGCAGTTCTTC,CASSWDSGNEQFF
TRBJ2-5,TRBV19,-,-,TGTGCCAGTAGTATAGGTGGAGGGAGAGAAGAGACCCAGTACTTC,CASSIGGGREETQYF
TRBJ1-2,TRBV10-3,-,TRBD1,TGTGCCACCTCCCTGGGGACAGGGGGCGAAAGGGATGGCTACACCTTC,CATSLGTGGERDGYTF
TRBJ2-1,TRBV5-1,-,-,TGCGCCAGCAGCTTGGATCAGGTCTACAATGAGCAGTTCTTC,CASSLDQVYNEQFF
TRBJ1-6,TRBV5-1,once,TRBD1,TGCGCCAGCAGCCGAGACAGGGTGTATAATTCACCCCTCCACTTT,CASSRDRVYNSPLHF
TRBJ2-5,TRBV5-1,-,-,TGCGCCAGCAGCCTGGGGGGCCCAGAGACCCAGTACTTC,CASSLGGPETQYF
TRBJ2-7,TRBV27,-,TRBD1,TGTGCCAGCAGCCCCCGGGGCACAGGGGGCCGCGAGCAGTACTTC,CASSPRGTGGREQYF
TRBJ2-1,TRBV11-2,-,TRBD1,TGTGCCAGCAAGTTCACAGGGGGCTACAATGAGCAGTTCTTC,CASKFTGGYNEQFF
TRBJ2-3,TRBV9,few,-,TGTGCCAGCAACCTCCAGAGCACAGATACGCAGTATTTT,CASNLQSTDTQYF
TRBJ1-1,TRBV3-1/TRBV3-2,-,-,TGTGCCAGCAGCCAAGATTTAGGACAAGTGAATCGGGCTTTCTTT,CASSQDLGQVNRAFF
TRBJ1-1,TRBV19,-,-,TGTGCCAGTAGTGTGGGCCAGGGGATTTTCGCTGAAGCTTTCTTT,CASSVGQGIFAEAFF
TRBJ2-1,TRBV6-2/TRBV6-3,-,-,TGTGCCAGCAGTTACGGGTCGGGGATGGTAAATGAGCAGTTCTTC,CASSYGSGMVNEQFF
TRBJ1-2,TRBV28,-,-,TGTGCCAGCAGTCCAGGGCATGGCTACACCTTC,CASSPGHGYTF
TRBJ1-2,TRBV7-3,-,TRBD1,TGTGCCAGCGGGATAGGGGGCTACTACACCTTC,CASGIGGYYTF
TRBJ1-1,TRBV27,-,-,TGTGCCAGCAGCACCGACAGAAACACTGAAGCTTTCTTT,CASSTDRNTEAFF
TRBJ1-2,TRBV5-1,few,-,TGCGCCAGCAGCTTGGCCGAGGGCTACTATGGCTACACCTTC,CASSLAEGYYGYTF
TRBJ1-5,TRBV7-9,few,TRBD1,TGTGCCAGCAGCTCGCAGGGGGCTGGCAATCAGCCCCAGCATTTT,CASSSQGAGNQPQHF
TRBJ2-2,TRBV7-8,once,-,TGTGCCAGCAGCTCCTCCCGCGGGACGAACACCGGGGAGCTGTTTTTT,CASSSSRGTNTGELFF
TRBJ1-4,TRBV6-5,-,TRBD1,TGTGCCAGCAGTTCGAGGGACAGGGGGCGTGGGGAAAAACTGTTTTTT,CASSSRDRGRGEKLFF
TRBJ2-2,TRBV5-1,-,-,TGCGCCAGCAGCTTAGGTGGGCAGGGGCCAAACACCGGGGAGCTGTTTTTT,CASSLGGQGPNTGELFF
TRBJ2-3,TRBV24-1,once,TRBD2,TGTGCCACCAGTGATAAGCGGGGGGCCACAGATACGCAGTATTTT,CATSDKRGATDTQYF
TRBJ1-5,TRBV2,-,-,TGTGCCAGCAGTGTCAAGGGAGTAGGGCCCCAGCATTTT,CASSVKGVGPQHF
TRBJ1-1,TRBV29-1,-,-,TGCAGCGTTGAAGACTCACCGACCTCGGGGTTGGGCACTGAAGCTTTCTTT,CSVEDSPTSGLGTEAFF
TRBJ2-1,TRBV3-1/TRBV3-2,-,-,TGTGCCAGCAGCCAAGATCGGCGGCCCTACAATGAGCAGTTCTTC,CASSQDRRPYNEQFF
TRBJ2-1,TRBV19,-,TRBD2,TGTGCCAGTAGTATGGGCGGGGGGATTCCCAATGAGCAGTTCTTC,CASSMGGGIPNEQFF
TRBJ1-2,TRBV29-1,-,-,TGCAGCGGGGCCCAGGCGAATGGCTACACCTTC,CSGAQANGYTF
TRBJ2-3,TRBV24-1,-,TRBD2,TGTGCCACCAGTGATAGGGCTAGCGGGGTTACAGATACGCAGTATTTT,CATSDRASGVTDTQYF
TRBJ1-2,TRBV9,-,-,TGTGCCAGCAGCGTCGGTAACTATGGCTACACCTTC,CASSVGNYGYTF
TRBJ1-5,TRBV28,-,-,TGTGCCAGCAGGACAGACAGCCTACGAAATCAGCCCCAGCATTTT,CASRTDSLRNQPQHF
TRBJ2-5,TRBV10-1,-,TRBD1,TGCGCCAGCAGTAGGGGGCCCCGGGAGACCCAGTACTTC,CASSRGPRETQYF
TRBJ2-1,TRBV5-3,medium-sized,-,TGTGCCAGAAGCTTGAGGGTCTTTCTGACAGATACCTACAATGAGCAGTTCTTC,CARSLRVFLTDTYNEQFF
TRBJ2-7,TRBV25-1,-,-,TGTGCCAGTGCTACAGCCTACGAGCAGTACTTC,CASATAYEQYF
TRBJ2-1,TRBV28,-,-,TGTGCCAGCAGTTCCTCCTCCTACAATGAGCAGTTCTTC,CASSSSSYNEQFF
TRBJ1-3,TRBV29-1,-,TRBD1,TGCAGCGTTGGGACAGGCGTTTCTGGAAACACCATATATTTT,CSVGTGVSGNTIYF
TRBJ1-6,TRBV5-4,-,TRBD1,TGTGCCAGCAGCTTGGCTGGGACAGCTAATTCACCCCTCCACTTT,CASSLAGTANSPLHF
TRBJ1-1,TRBV27,-,-,TGTGCCAGCAGTTTAGGGGTAGGGGTAACTGAAGCTTTCTTT,CASSLGVGVTEAFF
TRBJ1-6,TRBV28,-,TRBD1,TGTGCCAGCAGTCCCATGGGGACAGCACGCGGTTCACCCCTCCACTTT,CASSPMGTARGSPLHF
TRBJ2-2,TRBV5-8,-,-,TGTGCCAGCAGCTTCAGGTTGAACACCGGGGAGCTGTTTTTT,CASSFRLNTGELFF
TRBJ2-5,TRBV19,-,-,TGTGCCAGTAGATTACTAGGCTCAGAGACCCAGTACTTC,CASRLLGSETQYF
TRBJ1-3,TRBV18,-,-,TGTGCCAGCTCCCCTCCCCTCACGGGATACACCATATATTTT,CASSPPLTGYTIYF
TRBJ2-7,TRBV7-9,-,TRBD1,TGTGCCAGCAGCTTTGGGACAGGGACCTACGAGCAGTACTTC,CASSFGTGTYEQYF
TRBJ1-4,TRBV5-1,once,TRBD1,TGCGCCAGCAGCGTGTTGGACAGGCCGAATGAAAAACTGTTTTTT,CASSVLDRPNEKLFF
TRBJ2-3,TRBV7-6,-,TRBD2,TGTGCCAGCAGCTTACGGGAACTAGCGGGGGGCACAGATACGCAGTATTTT,CASSLRELAGGTDTQYF
TRBJ2-1,TRBV5-4,-,TRBD2,TGTGCCAGCACTTCCTGGGGACTAGTTAACAATGAGCAGTTCTTC,CASTSWGLVNNEQFF
TRBJ1-6,TRBV4-1,-,-,TGCGCCAGCAGCCAAGACCCCTTCGGTTCACCCCTCCACTTT,CASSQDPFGSPLHF
TRBJ2-5,TRBV19,-,TRBD2,TGTGCCAGTAGTATGTCTGGGGCGGGGGGGCAAGAGACCCAGTACTTC,CASSMSGAGGQETQYF
TRBJ2-1,TRBV28,-,-,TGTGCCAGCAGTTTATCGTCCCCTTACAATGAGCAGTTCTTC,CASSLSSPYNEQFF
TRBJ2-4,TRBV5-8,-,-,TGTGCCAGCAGCTTGGTGGGGAGTGGAGGCATTCAGTACTTC,CASSLVGSGGIQYF